What follows describes a single TCR beta chain. The antigen remains unidentified. The entry originates in a study of T cell responses to AZD1222 COVID-19 vaccine. Produced via immunoSEQ multiplex PCR; TCRdb's table is partial and in-frame only. The sample has around 150,000 clones; approximately 94% are singletons. General study points: A mostly white British donor set with more females was recruited, and clonal diversity was possibly underestimated.

This TCR derives from an adult who received the AZD1222 COVID-19 vaccine. Material: peripheral blood, obtained 28 days after the second AZD1222 dose.

CDR3 DNA sequence: TGCGCCAGCAGCGAACTACAGGGTAAACGAGATGGCTACACCTTC. This sequence encodes CASSELQGKRDGYTF. The chain links TRBV5-1 to TRBJ1-2; tentatively, D is TRBD1 (6 bases). The CDR3 runs to 15 residues. Germline CDR1 reads SGHRS; CDR2 reads YFSETQ. The V gene lost 4 bases and the J gene lost 6 bases, with 19 bases spanning the gap.